This T cell receptor (beta chain) was sequenced in a study of OX40 agonist ivuxolimab in advanced cancers. Assay: immunoSEQ multiplex PCR; the TCRdb copy retains only in-frame clones and omits some. The data show tens of thousands of clones, around four fifths seen once. Looked up from germline, CDR1 is SQVTM and CDR2 is ANQGSEA. This CDR3 is built from 16 residues. Losses at the gene ends were 3 bases for V and 4 bases for J; bases not matched to a gene: 13. This clone was recorded only once. With autoimmune disease history or systemic immunosuppression, patients were excluded. The sample was CD4+ or CD8+ T cells sorted from blood, taken in a trial of the OX40 agonist ivuxolimab. The sequence came from an adult with an advanced solid tumor such as melanoma, head and neck, liver or kidney cancer. The chain employs TRBV29-1 and TRBJ2-3; 7 bases align to TRBD1. Written as DNA, the CDR3 is TGCAGCGTTGAGCGTGGACAGGAGGTTCGCCCAGATACGCAGTATTTT. This sequence encodes CSVERGQEVRPDTQYF.